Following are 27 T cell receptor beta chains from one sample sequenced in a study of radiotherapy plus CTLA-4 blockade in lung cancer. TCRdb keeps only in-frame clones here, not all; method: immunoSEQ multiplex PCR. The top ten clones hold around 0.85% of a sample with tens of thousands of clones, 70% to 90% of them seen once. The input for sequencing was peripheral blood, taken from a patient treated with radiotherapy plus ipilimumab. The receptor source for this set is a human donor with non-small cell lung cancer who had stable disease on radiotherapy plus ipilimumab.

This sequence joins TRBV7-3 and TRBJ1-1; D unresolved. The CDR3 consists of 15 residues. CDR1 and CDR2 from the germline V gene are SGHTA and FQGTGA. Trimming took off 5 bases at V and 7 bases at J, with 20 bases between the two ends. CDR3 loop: CASSLRGTSTNEAFF. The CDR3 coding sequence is TGTGCCAGCAGCCTTAGAGGTACTTCAACAAATGAAGCTTTCTTT. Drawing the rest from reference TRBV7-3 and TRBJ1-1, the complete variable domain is GAGVSQTPSNKVTEKGKYVELRCDPISGHTALYWYRQSLGQGPEFLIYFQGTGAADDSGLPNDRFFAVRPEGSVSTLKIQRTERGDSAVYLCASSLRGTSTNEAFFGQGTRLTVV.

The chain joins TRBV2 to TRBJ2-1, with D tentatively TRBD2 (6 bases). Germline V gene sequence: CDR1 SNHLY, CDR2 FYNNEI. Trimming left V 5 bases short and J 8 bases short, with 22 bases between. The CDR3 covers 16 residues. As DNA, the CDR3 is TGTGCCAGCAGTCCTCGACTAGTAGGTGTAGTCGATGAGCAGTTCTTC. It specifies CASSPRLVGVVDEQFF.

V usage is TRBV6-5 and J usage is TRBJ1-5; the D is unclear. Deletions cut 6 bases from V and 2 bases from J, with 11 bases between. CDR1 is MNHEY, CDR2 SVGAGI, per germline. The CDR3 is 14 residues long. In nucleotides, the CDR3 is TGTGCCAGCAGCCGGGTGGACGGCAATCAGCCCCAGCATTTT. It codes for CASSRVDGNQPQHF.

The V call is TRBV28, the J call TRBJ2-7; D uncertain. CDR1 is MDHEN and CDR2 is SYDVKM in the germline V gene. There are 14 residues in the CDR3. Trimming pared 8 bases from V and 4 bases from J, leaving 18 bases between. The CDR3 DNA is TGTGCCAGCTATCCGAGCTTGGATACTTACGAGCAGTACTTC. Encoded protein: CASYPSLDTYEQYF.

The CDR3 spells CASSPWTGRDYGYTF. The CDR3 region has the DNA TGTGCCAGCAGCCCGTGGACAGGGAGGGACTATGGCTACACCTTC. The chain joins TRBV11-2 to TRBJ1-2; TRBD1 agrees at 8 bases. CDR3 length: 15 residues. Germline CDR1 and CDR2: SGHAT and FQNNGV. Germline trimming cut 5 bases from V and 3 bases from J; bases unmatched to any gene: 8.

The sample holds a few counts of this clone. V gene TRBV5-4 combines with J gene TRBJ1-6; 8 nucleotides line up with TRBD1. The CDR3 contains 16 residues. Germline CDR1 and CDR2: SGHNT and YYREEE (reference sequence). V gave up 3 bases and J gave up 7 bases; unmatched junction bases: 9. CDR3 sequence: CASSSSPGQVNSPLHF. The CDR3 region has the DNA TGTGCCAGCAGCTCATCTCCGGGACAGGTGAATTCACCCCTCCACTTT.

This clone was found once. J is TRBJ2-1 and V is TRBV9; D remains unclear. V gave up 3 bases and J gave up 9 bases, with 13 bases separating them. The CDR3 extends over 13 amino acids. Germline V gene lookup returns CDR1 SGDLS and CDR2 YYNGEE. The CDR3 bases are TGTGCCAGCAGCGCCCGACTCCTCAGTGAGCAGTTCTTC. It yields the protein CASSARLLSEQFF.

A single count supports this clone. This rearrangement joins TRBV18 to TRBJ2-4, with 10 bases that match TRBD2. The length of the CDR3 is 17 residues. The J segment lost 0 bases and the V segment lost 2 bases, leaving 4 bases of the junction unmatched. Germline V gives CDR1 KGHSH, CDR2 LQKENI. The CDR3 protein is CASSPSGGAVAKNIQYF. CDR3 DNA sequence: TGTGCCAGCTCACCAAGCGGGGGGGCGGTAGCCAAAAACATTCAGTACTTC.

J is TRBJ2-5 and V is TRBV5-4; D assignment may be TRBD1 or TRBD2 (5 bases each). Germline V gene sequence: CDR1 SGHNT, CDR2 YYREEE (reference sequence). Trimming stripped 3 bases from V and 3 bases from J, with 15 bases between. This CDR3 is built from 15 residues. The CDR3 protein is CASSSPGTEKETQYF. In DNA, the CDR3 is TGTGCCAGCAGCTCGCCCGGGACGGAAAAAGAGACCCAGTACTTC. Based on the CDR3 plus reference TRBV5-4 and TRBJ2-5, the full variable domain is ETGVTQSPTHLIKTRGQQVTLRCSSQSGHNTVSWYQQALGQGPQFIFQYYREEENGRGNFPPRFSGLQFPNYSSELNVNALELDDSALYLCASSSPGTEKETQYFGPGTRLLVL.

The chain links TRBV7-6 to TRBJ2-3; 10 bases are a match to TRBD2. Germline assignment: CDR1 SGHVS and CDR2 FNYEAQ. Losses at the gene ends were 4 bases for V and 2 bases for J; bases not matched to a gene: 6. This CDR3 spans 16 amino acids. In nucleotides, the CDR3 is TGTGCCAGCAGCTCCACTAGCGGGGCGACCACAGATACGCAGTATTTT. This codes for CASSSTSGATTDTQYF.

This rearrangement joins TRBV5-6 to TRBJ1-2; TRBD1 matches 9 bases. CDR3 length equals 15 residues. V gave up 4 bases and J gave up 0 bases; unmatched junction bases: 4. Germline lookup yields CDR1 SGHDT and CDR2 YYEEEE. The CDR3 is CASSPTGGTNYGYTF. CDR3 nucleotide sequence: TGTGCCAGCAGCCCGACAGGGGGAACTAACTATGGCTACACCTTC.

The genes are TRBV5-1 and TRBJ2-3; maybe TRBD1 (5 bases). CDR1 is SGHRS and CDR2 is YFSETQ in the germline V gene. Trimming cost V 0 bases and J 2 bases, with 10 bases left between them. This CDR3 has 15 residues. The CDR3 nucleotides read TGCGCCAGCAGCTTGGGGAACGGACACACAGATACGCAGTATTTT. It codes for CASSLGNGHTDTQYF.

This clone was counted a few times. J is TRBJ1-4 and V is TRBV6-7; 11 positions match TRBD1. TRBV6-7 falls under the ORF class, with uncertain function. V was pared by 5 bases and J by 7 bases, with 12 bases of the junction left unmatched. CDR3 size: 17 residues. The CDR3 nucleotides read TGTGCCAGCAGTCCCCGGGACAGGGGGTTGAGTGGTGAAAAACTGTTTTTT. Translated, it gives CASSPRDRGLSGEKLFF.

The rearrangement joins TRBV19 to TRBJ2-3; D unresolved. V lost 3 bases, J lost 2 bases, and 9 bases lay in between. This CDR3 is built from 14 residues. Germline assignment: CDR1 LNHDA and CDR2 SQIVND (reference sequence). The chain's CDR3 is CASSIAGTTDTQYF. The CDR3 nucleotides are TGTGCCAGTAGTATCGCCGGAACCACAGATACGCAGTATTTT.

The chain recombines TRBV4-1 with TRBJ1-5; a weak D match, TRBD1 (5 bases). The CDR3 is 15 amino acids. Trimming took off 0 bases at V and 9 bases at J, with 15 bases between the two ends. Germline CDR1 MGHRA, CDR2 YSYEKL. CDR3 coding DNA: TGCGCCAGCAGCCAAGATCGGCTCGGGGGGATGCCCCAGCATTTT. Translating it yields CASSQDRLGGMPQHF.

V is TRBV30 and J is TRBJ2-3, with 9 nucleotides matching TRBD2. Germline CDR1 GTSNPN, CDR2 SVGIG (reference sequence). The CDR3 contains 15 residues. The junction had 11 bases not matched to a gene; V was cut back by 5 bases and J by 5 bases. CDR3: CAWGQGGGGKDTQYF. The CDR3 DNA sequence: TGTGCCTGGGGGCAGGGCGGGGGGGGCAAAGATACGCAGTATTTT. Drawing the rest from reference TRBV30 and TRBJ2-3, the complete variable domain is SQTIHQWPATLVQPVGSPLSLECTVEGTSNPNLYWYRQAAGRGLQLLFYSVGIGQISSEVPQNLSASRPQDRQFILSSKKLLLSDSGFYLCAWGQGGGGKDTQYFGPGTRLTVL.

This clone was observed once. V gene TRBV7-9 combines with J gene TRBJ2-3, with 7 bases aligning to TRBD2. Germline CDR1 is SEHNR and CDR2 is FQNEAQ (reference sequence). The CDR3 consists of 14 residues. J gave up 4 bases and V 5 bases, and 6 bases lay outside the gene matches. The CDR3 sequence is CASSLGGKADTQYF. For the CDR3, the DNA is TGTGCCAGCAGCCTCGGGGGGAAGGCAGATACGCAGTATTTT.

The CDR3 sequence is CASRTAGVNGELFF. CDR3 bases: TGTGCCAGCAGGACGGCGGGAGTGAACGGGGAGCTGTTTTTT. The chain is built from TRBV6-5 and TRBJ2-2; 7 nucleotides align to TRBD2. There are 14 residues in the CDR3. Germline-derived CDR1 and CDR2 are MNHEY and SVGAGI. Trimming took 6 bases from V and 7 from J; bases not matched to a gene: 8.

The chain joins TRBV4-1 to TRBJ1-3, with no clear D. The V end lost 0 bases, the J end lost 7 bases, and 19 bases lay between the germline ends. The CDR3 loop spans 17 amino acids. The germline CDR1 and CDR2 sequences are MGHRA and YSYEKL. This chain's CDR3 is CASSQESFRVQRNTIYF. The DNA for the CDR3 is TGCGCCAGCAGCCAAGAATCCTTTAGGGTTCAGAGGAACACCATATATTTT.

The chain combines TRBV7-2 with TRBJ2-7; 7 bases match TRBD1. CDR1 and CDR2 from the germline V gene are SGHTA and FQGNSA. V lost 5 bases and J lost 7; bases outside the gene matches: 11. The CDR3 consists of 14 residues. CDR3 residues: CASSPDRESREQYF. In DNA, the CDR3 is TGTGCCAGCAGCCCCGACAGGGAGAGTCGGGAGCAGTACTTC.

The CDR3 region is CASSVDQGRWPQHF. CDR3 DNA: TGTGCCAGCAGCGTAGATCAGGGTAGGTGGCCCCAGCATTTT. The chain employs TRBV9 and TRBJ1-5, with a tentative D call TRBD1 (5 bases). The V end lost 0 bases, the J end lost 9 bases, and 13 bases lay between the germline ends. Germline V lookup: CDR1 SGDLS, CDR2 YYNGEE. This CDR3 has 14 amino acids.

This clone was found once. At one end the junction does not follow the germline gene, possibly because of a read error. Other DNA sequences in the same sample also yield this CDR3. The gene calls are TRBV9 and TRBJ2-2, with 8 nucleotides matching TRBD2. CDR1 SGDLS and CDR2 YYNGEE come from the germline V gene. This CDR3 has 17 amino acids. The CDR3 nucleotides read TGTGCCAGCAGCGTGCCGCCTAGCGGGCCTAACACCGGGGAGCTATTTTTT. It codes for CASSVPPSGPNTGELFF.

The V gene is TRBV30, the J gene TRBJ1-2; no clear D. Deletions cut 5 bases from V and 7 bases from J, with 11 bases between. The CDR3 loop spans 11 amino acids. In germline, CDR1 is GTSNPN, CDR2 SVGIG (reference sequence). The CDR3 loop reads CAWGTWGGYTF. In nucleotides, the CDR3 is TGTGCCTGGGGTACCTGGGGTGGCTACACCTTC.

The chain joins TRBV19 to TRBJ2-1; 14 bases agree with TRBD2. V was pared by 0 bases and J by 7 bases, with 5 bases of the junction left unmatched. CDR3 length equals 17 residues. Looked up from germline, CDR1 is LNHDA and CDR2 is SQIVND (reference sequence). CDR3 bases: TGTGCCAGTAGTATAGATGGGACTAGCGGGAGCTATAATGAGCAGTTCTTC. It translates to CASSIDGTSGSYNEQFF.

Here the CDR3 DNA reads TGTGCCAGCAGCCGCCCCGGGGGGCAGAACGAGCAGTACTTC. Its protein is CASSRPGGQNEQYF. The chain uses TRBV14 and TRBJ2-7; weak D call: TRBD2 (7 bases). CDR1 and CDR2 from the germline V gene are SGHDN and FVKESK. This CDR3 is built from 14 residues. V shed 4 bases and J shed 5 bases, with 15 bases lying between them.

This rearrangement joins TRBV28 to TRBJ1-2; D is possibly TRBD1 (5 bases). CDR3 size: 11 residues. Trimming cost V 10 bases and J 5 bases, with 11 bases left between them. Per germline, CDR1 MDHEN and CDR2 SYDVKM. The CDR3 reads CATQEGYGYTF. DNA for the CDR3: TGTGCCACCCAGGAGGGGTATGGCTACACCTTC.

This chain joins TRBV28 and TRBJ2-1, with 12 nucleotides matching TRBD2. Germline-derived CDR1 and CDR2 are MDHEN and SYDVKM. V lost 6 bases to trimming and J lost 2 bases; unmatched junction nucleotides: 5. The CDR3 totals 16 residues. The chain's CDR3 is CASSRGLAGTYNEQFF. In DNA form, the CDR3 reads TGTGCCAGCAGCCGAGGACTAGCGGGGACCTACAATGAGCAGTTCTTC. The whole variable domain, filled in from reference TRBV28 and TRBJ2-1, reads DVKVTQSSRYLVKRTGEKVFLECVQDMDHENMFWYRQDPGLGLRLIYFSYDVKMKEKGDIPEGYSVSREKKERFSLILESASTNQTSMYLCASSRGLAGTYNEQFFGPGTRLTVL.